One and the same sample provided the 8 T cell receptor beta chains below, sequenced in a study of T cells in Graves' hyperthyroidism and ophthalmopathy. Amplification yielded TCR beta CDR3 regions, with RNA transcripts as the source. In the first-round RT-PCR of the TCR CDR3, the HTBI primer set was used. TCRdb reprocessed the multiplex PCR reads with MiXCR, giving one entry per CDR3 protein. This table has more than 300,000 distinct CDR3 sequences, around 13% appearing once. Sequencing was carried out using blood. The receptors originated from a woman aged 30 to 39 with Graves' ophthalmopathy.

There are a few counts of this clonotype. The genes are TRBV20-1 and TRBJ1-4; D remains unclear. The CDR3 consists of 15 residues. V was cut by 5 bases and J by 7 bases, with 20 bases left in between. Germline assignment: CDR1 DFQATT and CDR2 SNEGSKA (reference sequence). The CDR3: CSAYLPRGVFEKLFF. Here the CDR3 DNA reads TGCAGTGCTTACTTACCCCGGGGAGTTTTTGAAAAACTGTTTTTT.

This clonotype was observed at least ten times. This chain uses TRBV29-1 with TRBJ2-1, with 7 bases fitting TRBD1. Trimming cost V 6 bases and J 4 bases; bases outside gene matches: 9. CDR1 is SQVTM, CDR2 ANQGSEA, per germline. The CDR3 covers 14 residues. CDR3 loop: CSVPTGQLYNEQFF. The CDR3 region has the DNA TGCAGCGTCCCAACGGGACAGTTATACAATGAGCAGTTCTTC.

The rearrangement uses TRBV6-1 and TRBJ2-1; no reliable D call. The ends were cut back, 5 bases at V and 8 bases at J, with 13 bases in the middle. This CDR3 region has 13 residues. Germline lookup yields CDR1 MNHNS and CDR2 SASEGT. As DNA, the CDR3 is TGTGCCAGCAGTCCAGACCTCCCGTATGAGCAGTTCTTC. Residues: CASSPDLPYEQFF.

This clonotype appeared once. V usage is TRBV28 and J usage is TRBJ2-5, with D possibly matching TRBD1 (6 bases). CDR3 length equals 14 residues. Per germline, CDR1 MDHEN and CDR2 SYDVKM. The V and J ends lost 6 bases and 1 base respectively, with 12 bases between them. The CDR3 nucleotides are TGTGCCAGCAGCGATACAGGGCCCCAAGAGACCCAGTACTTC. Its protein product is CASSDTGPQETQYF.

This clonotype was observed at least ten times. The CDR3 region is CATSDRSGGAVYNEQFF. The DNA for the CDR3 is TGTGCCACCAGTGATCGGAGCGGGGGGGCGGTCTACAATGAGCAGTTCTTC. The chain links TRBV24-1 to TRBJ2-1, with 10 bases that match TRBD2. Germline loops: CDR1 KGHDR, CDR2 SFDVKD. The CDR3 covers 17 residues. J lost 3 bases, V lost 3 bases, and 7 bases had no gene match.

This clonotype was counted ten times or more. The chain joins TRBV5-8 to TRBJ2-1, with D perhaps matching TRBD1 (6 bases). The V end was cut by 0 bases, the J end by 13 bases, with 17 bases between. The CDR3 has 14 amino acids. In germline, CDR1 is SGHTS, CDR2 YDEGEE. The CDR3, as DNA: TGTGCCAGCAGCTTGGAAGCAACCGGGACAAAACAGTTCTTC. It is translated as CASSLEATGTKQFF.

This clonotype was picked up many times. This chain joins TRBV11-1 and TRBJ2-7; 7 nucleotides match TRBD1. V dropped 4 bases and J dropped 1; count of bases not matched to a gene: 4. This CDR3 contains 14 residues. Germline V lookup: CDR1 SGHAT, CDR2 FQDESV (reference sequence). CDR3 nucleotide sequence: TGTGCCAGCAGCTCTCCGGGACAGTCCTACGAGCAGTACTTC. Translation: CASSSPGQSYEQYF.

The table lists this clonotype with many counts. The chain combines TRBV27 with TRBJ2-6; no firm D call. CDR1 is MNHEY, CDR2 SMNVEV, per germline (reference sequence). V was clipped by 3 bases and J by 2 bases, with 8 bases between them. The CDR3 loop spans 15 amino acids. CDR3: CASSFLGTGANVLTF. CDR3 coding DNA: TGTGCCAGCAGTTTTTTGGGAACTGGGGCCAACGTCCTGACTTTC. The whole variable domain, remainder taken from reference TRBV27 and TRBJ2-6, is EAQVTQNPRYLITVTGKKLTVTCSQNMNHEYMSWYRQDPGLGLRQIYYSMNVEVTDKGDVPEGYKVSRKEKRNFPLILESPSPNQTSLYFCASSFLGTGANVLTFGAGSRLTVL.